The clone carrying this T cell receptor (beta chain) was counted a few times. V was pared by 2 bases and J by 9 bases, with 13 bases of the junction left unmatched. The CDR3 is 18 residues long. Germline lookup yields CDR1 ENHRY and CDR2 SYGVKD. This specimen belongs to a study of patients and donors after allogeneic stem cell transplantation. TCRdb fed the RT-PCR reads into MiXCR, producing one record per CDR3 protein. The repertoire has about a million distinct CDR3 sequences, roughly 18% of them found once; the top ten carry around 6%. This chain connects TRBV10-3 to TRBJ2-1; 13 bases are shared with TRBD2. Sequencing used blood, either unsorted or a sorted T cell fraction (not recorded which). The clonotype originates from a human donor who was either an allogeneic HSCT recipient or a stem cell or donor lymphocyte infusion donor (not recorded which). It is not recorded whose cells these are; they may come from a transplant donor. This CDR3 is CAISEGSFGLAGAGEQFF. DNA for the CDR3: TGTGCCATCAGTGAGGGTAGCTTCGGACTAGCGGGAGCGGGTGAGCAGTTCTTC.